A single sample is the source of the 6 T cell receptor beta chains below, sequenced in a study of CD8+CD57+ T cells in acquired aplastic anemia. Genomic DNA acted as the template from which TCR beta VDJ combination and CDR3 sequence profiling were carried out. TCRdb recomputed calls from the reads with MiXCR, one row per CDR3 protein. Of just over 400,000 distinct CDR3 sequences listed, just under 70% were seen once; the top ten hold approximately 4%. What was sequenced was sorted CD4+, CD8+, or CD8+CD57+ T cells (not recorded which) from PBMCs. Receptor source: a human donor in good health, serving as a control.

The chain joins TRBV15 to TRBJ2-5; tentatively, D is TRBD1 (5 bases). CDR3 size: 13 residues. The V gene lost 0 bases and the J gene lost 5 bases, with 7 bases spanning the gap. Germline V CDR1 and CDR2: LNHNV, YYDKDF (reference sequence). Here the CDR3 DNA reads TGTGCCACCAGCAGAGACAGGGCGGAGACCCAGTACTTC. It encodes CATSRDRAETQYF.

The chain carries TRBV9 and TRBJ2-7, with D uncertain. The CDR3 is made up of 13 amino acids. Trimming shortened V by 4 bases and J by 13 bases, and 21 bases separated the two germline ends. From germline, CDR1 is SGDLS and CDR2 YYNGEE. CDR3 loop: CASSLAAHTEPYF. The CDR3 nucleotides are TGTGCCAGCAGCTTGGCGGCGCACACCGAGCCTTACTTC.

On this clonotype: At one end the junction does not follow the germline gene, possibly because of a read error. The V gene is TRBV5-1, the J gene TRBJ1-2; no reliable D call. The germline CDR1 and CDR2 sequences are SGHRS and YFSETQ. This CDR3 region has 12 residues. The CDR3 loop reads CASSITSEGHTF. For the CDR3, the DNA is TGTGCCAGCAGCATAACTAGCGAGGGCCACACCTTC.

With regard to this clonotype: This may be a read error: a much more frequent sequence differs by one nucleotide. CDR3 DNA: TGCAGTGCTAATACTCCAGCAACTAATGGAAAACTGTTTTTT. Translated, it gives CSANTPATNGKLFF. V usage is TRBV20-1 and J usage is TRBJ1-4; D is undetermined. There are 14 residues in the CDR3. CDR1 and CDR2 (germline): DFQATT, SNEGSKA (reference sequence).

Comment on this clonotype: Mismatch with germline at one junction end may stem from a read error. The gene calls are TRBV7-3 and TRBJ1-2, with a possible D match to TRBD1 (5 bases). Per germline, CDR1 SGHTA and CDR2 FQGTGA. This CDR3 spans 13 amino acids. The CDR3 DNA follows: TGTGCCAGCAGCTTGACCAGGGTGGATGGCTACACATTC. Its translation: CASSLTRVDGYTF.

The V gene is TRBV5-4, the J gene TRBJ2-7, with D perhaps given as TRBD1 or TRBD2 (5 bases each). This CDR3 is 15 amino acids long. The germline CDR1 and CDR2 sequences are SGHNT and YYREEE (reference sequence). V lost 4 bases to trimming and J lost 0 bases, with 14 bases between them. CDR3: CASSRGVEGSYEQYF. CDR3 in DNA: TGTGCCAGCAGCCGAGGGGTCGAGGGCTCCTACGAGCAGTACTTC.